One and the same sample provided the 15 T cell receptor beta chains below, sequenced in a study of control samples from healthy donors and cancer patients. Method: immunoSEQ multiplex PCR; TCRdb's copy keeps in-frame clones and lacks some. This sample carries around 93,000 clones, 80% to 95% of them seen once, and the ten largest clones take about 3%. The source material was blood. Receptors were obtained from a human donor in good health. The donor label of this sample is uncertain.

The CDR3: CASSLTGTENFYGYTF. For the CDR3, the DNA is TGCGCCAGCAGCTTAACCGGGACAGAAAATTTCTATGGCTACACCTTC. The chain recombines TRBV4-1 with TRBJ1-2; 7 bases match TRBD1. CDR1 and CDR2 from the germline V gene are MGHRA and YSYEKL. Germline trimming cut 5 bases from V and 4 bases from J; bases unmatched to any gene: 13. The length of the CDR3 is 16 residues.

The chain uses TRBV19 and TRBJ1-5; D is unclear. The V gene's germline CDR1 is LNHDA and CDR2 SQIVND (reference sequence). The CDR3 covers 15 residues. With 6 bases removed from V and 0 bases from J, the gap between germline ends came to 12 bases. CDR3: CASRAQLHSNQPQHF. The CDR3 DNA follows: TGTGCCAGTAGAGCACAGCTCCATAGCAATCAGCCCCAGCATTTT.

The chain links TRBV25-1 to TRBJ1-2; 7 bases are a match to TRBD1. Germline V gene sequence: CDR1 MGHDK, CDR2 SYGVNS. The ends lost 1 base at V and 4 bases at J; junction bases unmatched: 3. The CDR3 length is 14 residues. The CDR3 bases are TGTGCCAGCAGTGAATTGGGGACAGTCTATGGCTACACCTTC. Translating it yields CASSELGTVYGYTF.

The chain is built from TRBV5-6 and TRBJ2-7; 8 nucleotides align to TRBD1. Germline V gene sequence: CDR1 SGHDT, CDR2 YYEEEE. Losses at the gene ends were 4 bases for V and 6 bases for J; bases not matched to a gene: 9. The CDR3 extends over 14 amino acids. CDR3 loop: CASSLNRGVGEQYV. CDR3 DNA sequence: TGTGCCAGCAGCCTCAACAGGGGGGTAGGCGAGCAGTACGTC.

The CDR3 sequence: CASSVPGDNEQFF. CDR3 DNA: TGTGCCAGCAGCGTTCCAGGAGACAATGAGCAGTTCTTC. The chain uses TRBV7-8 and TRBJ2-1; no definite D call. V dropped 5 bases and J dropped 5 bases, with 10 bases sitting between them. The germline CDR1 and CDR2 sequences are SGHVS and FQNEAQ. The CDR3 loop spans 13 amino acids. The variable domain in full, completed from reference TRBV7-8 and TRBJ2-1, reads GAGVSQSPRYKVAKRGQDVALRCDPISGHVSLFWYQQALGQGPEFLTYFQNEAQLDKSGLPSDRFFAERPEGSVSTLKIQRTQQEDSAVYLCASSVPGDNEQFFGPGTRLTVL.

The rearrangement links TRBV12-3 or TRBV12-4 to TRBJ2-1; D is possibly TRBD1 (6 bases). The CDR3 loop spans 13 amino acids. The ends were cut back, 5 bases at V and 15 bases at J, with 20 bases in the middle. CDR3 DNA sequence: TGTGCCAGCAGTCTCGAAACCGGGACAATGCCGTTCTTC. It encodes CASSLETGTMPFF.

This clone was picked up one time. CDR3 protein: CASSVNIGGTTNTGELFF. The CDR3 DNA reads TGTGCCAGCAGCGTAAATATAGGGGGGACTACGAACACCGGGGAGCTGTTTTTT. V usage is TRBV9 and J usage is TRBJ2-2; a possible D gene is TRBD2 (7 bases). The germline CDR1 and CDR2 sequences are SGDLS and YYNGEE. CDR3 length: 18 amino acids. V lost 1 base, J lost 0 bases, and 16 bases lay in between.

The gene calls are TRBV24-1 and TRBJ2-1, with 10 bases identical to TRBD1. V lost 0 bases, J lost 4 bases, and 2 bases stayed unmatched. CDR3 length: 16 amino acids. Per the germline V gene, CDR1 is KGHDR and CDR2 is SFDVKD. CDR3 amino acids: CATSDLGQGGYNEQFF. CDR3 sequence (DNA): TGTGCCACCAGTGATTTGGGACAGGGGGGGTACAATGAGCAGTTCTTC.

This clone came up a few times. This chain connects TRBV12-3 or TRBV12-4 to TRBJ1-4, with 7 bases identical to TRBD1. After removal of 6 bases from V and 8 bases from J, the junction contained 6 bases not matched to a gene. The CDR3 spans 13 residues. The CDR3 DNA reads as TGTGCCAGCAGACCAAGACAGGGAGAAAAACTGTTTTTT. Its translation is CASRPRQGEKLFF.

This sequence joins TRBV4-1 and TRBJ1-1, with D perhaps TRBD1 (6 bases). This CDR3 region has 15 residues. V shed 1 base and J shed 4 bases, with 13 bases lying between them. Per the germline V gene, CDR1 is MGHRA and CDR2 is YSYEKL. The CDR3 reads CASSQVMGAGTEAFF. The CDR3 nucleotides are TGCGCCAGCAGCCAAGTGATGGGGGCAGGCACTGAAGCTTTCTTT.

The rearrangement uses TRBV11-2 and TRBJ2-5; TRBD2 matches 10 bases. The CDR3 extends over 16 amino acids. J gave up 5 bases and V 5 bases, and 11 bases lay outside the gene matches. In germline, CDR1 is SGHAT, CDR2 FQNNGV. CDR3 sequence reads: CASSILGLAEGETQYF. The CDR3 coding sequence is TGTGCCAGCAGCATACTAGGACTAGCGGAAGGGGAGACCCAGTACTTC.

The rearrangement joins TRBV24-1 to TRBJ1-2, with D unclear. This CDR3 comprises 16 residues. The V and J ends lost 2 bases and 4 bases respectively, with 16 bases between them. In germline, CDR1 is KGHDR, CDR2 SFDVKD. CDR3 sequence: CATSDSGEPSPYGYTF. The CDR3 coding sequence is TGTGCCACCAGTGATTCCGGGGAGCCCAGCCCCTATGGCTACACCTTC.

This clone was observed a single time. The V call is TRBV2, the J call TRBJ2-7; D not certain. Trimming left V 6 bases short and J 1 base short, with 10 bases between. CDR3 size: 13 residues. Germline V gives CDR1 SNHLY, CDR2 FYNNEI. In nucleotides, the CDR3 is TGTGCCAGCAGGGCTATGACTTCCTACGAGCAGTACTTC. It yields the protein CASRAMTSYEQYF.

The genes are TRBV18 and TRBJ2-1; 7 bases match TRBD2. From germline, CDR1 is KGHSH and CDR2 LQKENI. V was clipped by 6 bases and J by 1 base; unmatched bases: 6. The CDR3 contains 15 residues. The CDR3 bases are TGTGCCAGCTCCGCGGGGGATTCGTCCTACAATGAGCAGTTCTTC. Its translation is CASSAGDSSYNEQFF.

This clone was seen more than once but under ten times. This chain uses TRBV19 with TRBJ2-2, with a weak D call TRBD1 (5 bases). The CDR3 is made up of 11 amino acids. Germline CDR1 reads LNHDA; CDR2 reads SQIVND (reference sequence). Deletions cut 9 bases from V and 7 bases from J, with 9 bases between. CDR3 loop: CASRDFGELFF. The CDR3 DNA is TGTGCCAGCAGGGATTTCGGGGAGCTGTTTTTT.